One and the same sample provided the 20 T cell receptor beta chains below, sequenced in a study of human T cells and chemical hapten exposure. MiXCR was run by TCRdb on the RACE reads, yielding one entry per CDR3 protein. This sample has fewer than 150,000 distinct CDR3 sequences, with 13% found just once. Regarding time point: pre-sensitization, week 0. As for treatment: therapeutic diphenylcyclopropenone sensitization with weekly scalp DPC. The specimen was whole blood, collected in connection with sensitization to the hapten diphenylcyclopropenone (DPC). The receptors shown here come from a woman aged 18-35 years with alopecia areata. Some clones in this sample may be carry-over from other donors' samples.

This clonotype was recorded at least ten times. The chain carries TRBV12-3 or TRBV12-4 and TRBJ1-6; tentative D call: TRBD1 (6 bases). The CDR3 is 13 residues long. The V end was cut by 8 bases, the J end by 6 bases, with 11 bases between. Here the CDR3 reads CASSKGGNSPLHF. CDR3 bases: TGTGCCAGCTCCAAAGGGGGTAATTCACCCCTCCACTTT.

Many counts were recorded for this clonotype. The genes are TRBV6-6 and TRBJ2-7; 11 nucleotides match TRBD1. There are 15 residues in the CDR3. CDR1 and CDR2 (germline): MNHNY, SVGAGI (reference sequence). J lost 3 bases, V lost 2 bases, and 3 bases had no gene match. In DNA, the CDR3 is TGTGCCAGCAGTTACGACGGGACAGGGGGCTACGAGCAGTACTTC. Protein sequence: CASSYDGTGGYEQYF.

There are a few counts of this clonotype. This chain connects TRBV7-2 to TRBJ2-7, with TRBD2 matching 7 bases. From germline, CDR1 is SGHTA and CDR2 FQGNSA. J lost 6 bases, V lost 4 bases, and 6 bases had no gene match. The CDR3 has 13 residues. For the CDR3, the DNA is TGTGCCAGCAGCTCGACGACTAGCCGCGAGCAGTACTTC. Amino acid sequence: CASSSTTSREQYF.

The chain links TRBV28 to TRBJ2-1, with 11 bases that match TRBD2. CDR3 length: 15 residues. Germline lookup yields CDR1 MDHEN and CDR2 SYDVKM. Losses at the gene ends were 6 bases for V and 4 bases for J; bases not matched to a gene: 5. CDR3 loop: CASRFGTSGYNEQFF. DNA for the CDR3: TGTGCCAGCAGATTTGGGACTAGCGGTTACAATGAGCAGTTCTTC.

The chain recombines TRBV4-2 with TRBJ1-1; D gene ambiguous. Deletions cut 0 bases from V and 0 bases from J, with 5 bases between. This CDR3 region has 14 residues. Per germline, CDR1 LGHNA and CDR2 YNFKEQ. The CDR3 reads CASSQDWVNTEAFF. The CDR3 DNA is TGTGCCAGCAGCCAAGATTGGGTGAACACTGAAGCTTTCTTT.

This rearrangement joins TRBV4-1 to TRBJ2-2, with D perhaps matching TRBD2 (5 bases). CDR1 is MGHRA, CDR2 YSYEKL, per germline. The CDR3 is made up of 14 amino acids. Trimming shortened V by 1 base and J by 6 bases, and 9 bases separated the two germline ends. The CDR3: CASSQGLAAGELFF. For the CDR3, the DNA is TGCGCCAGCAGCCAAGGGCTAGCCGCCGGGGAGCTGTTTTTT.

This clonotype was detected only a few times. The CDR3 here is CASSLGTANYGYTF. Written as DNA, the CDR3 is TGTGCCAGCAGCTTAGGGACAGCTAACTATGGCTACACCTTC. The V call is TRBV11-2, the J call TRBJ1-2, with D perhaps TRBD1 (6 bases). The CDR3 has 14 amino acids. The germline V gene has CDR1 SGHAT and CDR2 FQNNGV. The V end lost 1 base, the J end lost 0 bases, and 6 bases lay between the germline ends.

The V and J genes are TRBV20-1 and TRBJ2-2; D tentatively reads TRBD1 or TRBD2 (7 bases each). Looked up from germline, CDR1 is DFQATT and CDR2 is SNEGSKA (reference sequence). The V and J ends lost 2 bases and 7 bases respectively, with 17 bases between them. The CDR3 has 15 amino acids. CDR3 nucleotide sequence: TGCAGTGCTAGAACTCACAGGGGAGGGAACGGGGAGCTGTTTTTT. It specifies CSARTHRGGNGELFF.

Only a few counts were recorded for this clonotype. The chain combines TRBV3-1 with TRBJ2-7; 8 bases fit TRBD1. Trimming took 4 bases from V and 3 from J; bases not matched to a gene: 8. Germline assignment: CDR1 LGHDT and CDR2 YNNKEL (reference sequence). The CDR3 totals 15 residues. The CDR3 region has the DNA TGTGCCAGCAGCCCAGTACGGACAGGGATCTACGAGCAGTACTTC. Amino acids: CASSPVRTGIYEQYF.

The chain combines TRBV2 with TRBJ2-3, with D unresolved. The V end was cut by 7 bases, the J end by 0 bases, with 2 bases between. Per the germline V gene, CDR1 is SNHLY and CDR2 is FYNNEI. The CDR3 is 11 amino acids. The CDR3 here is CASTSTDTQYF. The CDR3 DNA sequence: TGTGCCAGCACAAGCACAGATACGCAGTATTTT.

CDR3 amino acids: CASSEYRGSEETQYF. Written as DNA, the CDR3 is TGTGCCAGCAGTGAATACCGGGGATCGGAAGAGACCCAGTACTTC. The rearrangement uses TRBV25-1 and TRBJ2-5, with D possibly matching TRBD2 (5 bases). The CDR3 spans 15 residues. CDR1 and CDR2 (germline): MGHDK, SYGVNS. Trimming pared 0 bases from V and 3 bases from J, leaving 11 bases between.

This clonotype was detected many times. The rearrangement uses TRBV4-2 and TRBJ2-2; D is perhaps TRBD2 (5 bases). From germline, CDR1 is LGHNA and CDR2 YNFKEQ. The CDR3 is 16 residues long. V lost 0 bases to trimming and J lost 3 bases, with 11 bases between them. The CDR3 region is CASSQEGLADTGELFF. The CDR3 DNA is TGTGCCAGCAGCCAAGAAGGGCTAGCAGACACCGGGGAGCTGTTTTTT.

There are a few counts of this clonotype. The genes are TRBV5-6 and TRBJ2-3; no clear D gene. This CDR3 has 14 amino acids. The V gene lost 6 bases and the J gene lost 0 bases, with 11 bases spanning the gap. Germline V gives CDR1 SGHDT, CDR2 YYEEEE. The CDR3 spells CASTHGTSTDTQYF. CDR3 DNA: TGTGCCAGCACCCATGGAACTAGCACAGATACGCAGTATTTT.

The V and J genes are TRBV20-1 and TRBJ2-3; 7 positions agree with TRBD2. This CDR3 contains 16 residues. The junction had 14 bases not matched to a gene; V was cut back by 6 bases and J by 2 bases. CDR1 and CDR2 from the germline V gene are DFQATT and SNEGSKA (reference sequence). CDR3 region: CSADLYARGFTDTQYF. For the CDR3, the DNA is TGCAGTGCCGACCTCTACGCGCGGGGGTTCACAGATACGCAGTATTTT.

The rearrangement links TRBV4-3 to TRBJ1-2; D is ambiguous. V gave up 0 bases and J gave up 0 bases, with 11 bases separating them. Germline CDR1 and CDR2: LGHNA and YSLEER. CDR3 length equals 16 residues. The CDR3 DNA reads as TGCGCCAGCAGCCAAGACAATTTGGCCTCTAACTATGGCTACACCTTC. It encodes CASSQDNLASNYGYTF.

A remark on this clonotype: Possible read error: a much larger clone is one base away. The V gene is TRBV20-1, the J gene TRBJ1-1, with D possibly being TRBD1 (6 bases). From germline, CDR1 is DFQATT and CDR2 SNEGSKA (reference sequence). This CDR3 spans 14 amino acids. The CDR3 nucleotides read TGCTGTGCTAGAGAGGGGCAGGGGATCACTGAAGCTTTCTTT. This codes for CCAREGQGITEAFF.

The V and J genes are TRBV19 and TRBJ2-7; TRBD1 aligns across 10 bases. V lost 9 bases to trimming and J lost 4 bases; unmatched junction nucleotides: 3. There are 12 residues in the CDR3. Germline lookup yields CDR1 LNHDA and CDR2 SQIVND (reference sequence). The CDR3: CASRDRGYEQYF. The CDR3 DNA sequence: TGTGCCAGCCGGGACAGGGGATACGAGCAGTACTTC.

This clonotype was seen just once. A junction boundary mismatches the germline segment, possibly from a read error. The chain employs TRBV11-2 and TRBJ2-2, with D perhaps matching TRBD1 (5 bases). This CDR3 contains 12 residues. Per the germline V gene, CDR1 is SGHAT and CDR2 is FQNNGV. CDR3 nucleotide sequence: TGTGCCACCCGACAGAACACCGAGGAGCTGTTTTTT. Amino acids: CATRQNTEELFF.

This clonotype has a count of ten or more. The V and J genes are TRBV12-3 or TRBV12-4 and TRBJ1-1; D unresolved. The V end lost 5 bases, the J end lost 4 bases, and 8 bases lay between the germline ends. This CDR3 has 12 amino acids. The CDR3 loop reads CASSRVATEAFF. CDR3 coding DNA: TGTGCCAGCAGTCGAGTGGCCACTGAAGCTTTCTTT.

This clonotype was seen at least ten times. The chain joins TRBV7-9 to TRBJ1-2; the D is unclear. Trimming took off 1 base at V and 2 bases at J, with 8 bases between the two ends. Germline assignment: CDR1 SEHNR and CDR2 FQNEAQ (reference sequence). The CDR3 sequence is 14 residues long. The CDR3 reads CASSLVNGNYGYTF. CDR3 nucleotides: TGTGCCAGCAGCTTAGTTAACGGGAACTATGGCTACACCTTC.